The 7 T cell receptor beta chains below come from one sample, sequenced in a study of blood T cell repertoires in COVID-19. Here immunoSEQ multiplex PCR was the method, and the copy in TCRdb shows in-frame clones only, minus some. The sample has roughly 51,000 clones; about nine tenths are singletons. Sequenced: peripheral blood. These receptors originate from a woman in her fifties or sixties with active or convalescent COVID-19.

In this sample, this clone turned up a few times. J is TRBJ2-7 and V is TRBV27, with 7 nucleotides matching TRBD2. CDR3 size: 15 residues. The V segment lost 3 bases and the J segment 2 bases; nucleotides outside the gene matches: 7. CDR1 is MNHEY and CDR2 is SMNVEV in the germline V gene (reference sequence). CDR3 nucleotides: TGTGCCAGCAGTTTTGGTCTAGCGGATACCTACGAGCAGTACTTC. It translates to CASSFGLADTYEQYF.

V usage is TRBV25-1 and J usage is TRBJ2-5; 13 nucleotides match TRBD2. The germline gives CDR1 MGHDK, CDR2 SYGVNS. Trimming took 5 bases from V and 3 from J; bases not matched to a gene: 3. This CDR3 is built from 15 residues. The CDR3 DNA reads TGTGCCAGCAGTCCTGGGACTAGCGGGGAAGAGACCCAGTACTTC. This sequence encodes CASSPGTSGEETQYF.

This chain joins TRBV5-1 and TRBJ2-5; TRBD1 matches 7 bases. The V and J ends lost 0 bases and 3 bases, in that order; junction bases with no gene match: 8. The CDR3 runs to 16 residues. The V gene's germline CDR1 is SGHRS and CDR2 YFSETQ. CDR3 sequence reads: CASSLGPGTAKETQYF. CDR3 bases: TGCGCCAGCAGCTTGGGCCCTGGGACAGCGAAAGAGACCCAGTACTTC. The full variable domain, in which reference TRBV5-1 and TRBJ2-5 provide the parts outside the CDR3, is KAGVTQTPRYLIKTRGQQVTLSCSPISGHRSVSWYQQTPGQGLQFLFEYFSETQRNKGNFPGRFSGRQFSNSRSEMNVSTLELGDSALYLCASSLGPGTAKETQYFGPGTRLLVL.

The chain is built from TRBV24-1 and TRBJ2-1; 8 bases line up with TRBD2. The CDR3 is made up of 15 amino acids. Losses at the gene ends were 6 bases for V and 4 bases for J; bases not matched to a gene: 7. Germline V gives CDR1 KGHDR, CDR2 SFDVKD. For the CDR3, the DNA is TGTGCCACCAGTAGGGCGGGGGGCGAATACAATGAGCAGTTCTTC. Translating it yields CATSRAGGEYNEQFF.

This clone turned up a few times. The chain has TRBV19 and TRBJ2-7; 9 bases agree with TRBD1. Looked up from germline, CDR1 is LNHDA and CDR2 is SQIVND (reference sequence). V gave up 5 bases and J gave up 7 bases; unmatched junction bases: 12. The CDR3 runs to 15 residues. In DNA form, the CDR3 reads TGTGCCAGTAGTTCGCCGGGACAGGGCAGGTGGGAGCAGTACTTC. This encodes CASSSPGQGRWEQYF.

The V and J genes are TRBV10-3 and TRBJ2-3; possibly TRBD1 for D (6 bases). The CDR3 consists of 14 residues. The V and J ends lost 11 bases and 2 bases respectively, with 17 bases between them. Germline CDR1 reads ENHRY; CDR2 reads SYGVKD. The CDR3 DNA is TGTGCCGCAGGGGACACGAGACACACAGATACGCAGTATTTT. Translating gives CAAGDTRHTDTQYF.

This clone showed up just once. The chain is built from TRBV18 and TRBJ1-5; a weak D match, TRBD1 (5 bases). The CDR3 is 13 residues long. V shed 3 bases and J shed 7 bases, with 10 bases lying between them. Germline lookup yields CDR1 KGHSH and CDR2 LQKENI. The chain's CDR3 is CASSPNGGQPQHF. In DNA, the CDR3 is TGTGCCAGCTCACCGAACGGGGGGCAGCCCCAGCATTTT. The entire variable domain, with the rest obtained from reference TRBV18 and TRBJ1-5, is as follows: NAGVMQNPRHLVRRRGQEARLRCSPMKGHSHVYWYRQLPEEGLKFMVYLQKENIIDESGMPKERFSAEFPKEGPSILRIQQVVRGDSAAYFCASSPNGGQPQHFGDGTRLSIL.